Given below is one TCR beta chain in context. Its antigen is unidentified. Extraction of total RNA produced a minimum of 6 micrograms from each sample. A second about 6 to 12 cycle PCR used barcoded and J-beta primers. Each CDR3 protein is one row after TCRdb ran MiXCR on the 5' RACE reads. Of 1.2 million to 1.5 million distinct CDR3 sequences in the sample, roughly 40% were seen once. Trimming shortened V by 4 bases and J by 6 bases, and 15 bases separated the two germline ends. CDR1 and CDR2 (germline): SGHTA, FQGNSA. This CDR3 is built from 15 residues. This sample was taken from a study of blood T cells in healthy people across ages. Across the whole study: In model experiments, template switching was able to capture about one barcoded beta molecule for every two T cells that were present. Findings and caveats of the study: Higher diversity, along with more naive CD4+ cells, distinguished long-lived donors from aged donors. Bulk PBMC profiling left naive and antigen-experienced comparisons inconclusive.

The J gene is TRBJ2-2, the V gene TRBV7-2, with D possibly matching TRBD2 (6 bases). This TCR was recovered from a woman younger than 35 in good health. The sample comprised blood. The CDR3 here is CASSWSGYGPGELFF. CDR3 in DNA: TGTGCCAGCAGCTGGAGCGGGTATGGGCCCGGGGAGCTGTTTTTT.